One sample yielded the 14 T cell receptor beta chains listed below, sequenced in a study of shared clonotypes between healthy human individuals. Here immunoSEQ multiplex PCR was the method, and the copy in TCRdb shows in-frame clones only, minus some. The data hold around 600,000 clones, with 95% to 98% observed a single time. CD45RO-negative CD8 cells positively selected for CCR7 made up the naive population, which excluded terminally differentiated effector memory CD45RA+ cells. Sequenced: naive CD8+ T cells sorted from blood. Receptor source: a man aged 25-45 years in good health.

This rearrangement joins TRBV6-5 to TRBJ1-5; D is perhaps TRBD1 (5 bases). CDR1 is MNHEY, CDR2 SVGAGI, per germline. The CDR3 loop spans 14 amino acids. The V end lost 2 bases, the J end lost 6 bases, and 11 bases lay between the germline ends. The CDR3 protein is CASSYTGEAQPQHF. The CDR3 nucleotides are TGTGCCAGCAGTTACACGGGGGAGGCTCAGCCCCAGCATTTT.

V gene TRBV5-5 combines with J gene TRBJ1-1; maybe TRBD1 (5 bases). V was clipped by 1 base and J by 6 bases, with 10 bases between them. CDR1 is SGHKS and CDR2 is YYEKEE in the germline V gene (reference sequence). This CDR3 comprises 13 residues. CDR3 bases: TGTGCCAGCAGCTTGAGGGGACGGGCTGAAGCTTTCTTT. Translation gives CASSLRGRAEAFF.

The rearrangement links TRBV6-5 to TRBJ1-1; D unresolved. Germline assignment: CDR1 MNHEY and CDR2 SVGAGI. V shed 2 bases and J shed 2 bases, with 6 bases lying between them. The length of the CDR3 is 13 residues. The CDR3 reads CASSYKANTEAFF. The CDR3 region has the DNA TGTGCCAGCAGTTACAAGGCTAACACTGAAGCTTTCTTT.

The chain has TRBV27 and TRBJ2-5; 7 bases agree with TRBD1. V dropped 2 bases and J dropped 5; count of bases not matched to a gene: 2. Germline V lookup: CDR1 MNHEY, CDR2 SMNVEV (reference sequence). The length of the CDR3 is 13 residues. DNA of the CDR3: TGTGCCAGCAGTTTAATACAGGGGGAGACCCAGTACTTC. Translated: CASSLIQGETQYF.

This chain uses TRBV7-8 with TRBJ2-3; TRBD2 agrees at 9 bases. The CDR3 covers 19 residues. Germline V gives CDR1 SGHVS, CDR2 FQNEAQ. After removal of 5 bases from V and 4 bases from J, the junction contained 19 bases not matched to a gene. CDR3 amino acids: CASSPLVGVAGASADTQYF. The CDR3 region has the DNA TGTGCCAGCAGCCCCTTGGTGGGAGTAGCGGGAGCGTCTGCAGATACGCAGTATTTT. The full variable domain, in which reference TRBV7-8 and TRBJ2-3 provide the parts outside the CDR3, is GAGVSQSPRYKVAKRGQDVALRCDPISGHVSLFWYQQALGQGPEFLTYFQNEAQLDKSGLPSDRFFAERPEGSVSTLKIQRTQQEDSAVYLCASSPLVGVAGASADTQYFGPGTRLTVL.

This chain connects TRBV27 to TRBJ2-1; 10 bases agree with TRBD2. V lost 4 bases, J lost 5 bases, and 2 bases stayed unmatched. CDR1 and CDR2 (germline): MNHEY, SMNVEV (reference sequence). This CDR3 region has 14 residues. CDR3 bases: TGTGCCAGCAGTTCTAGCGGGAGTCACAATGAGCAGTTCTTC. Translating it yields CASSSSGSHNEQFF.

J is TRBJ2-1 and V is TRBV12-2. TRBV12-2 is tagged as a pseudogene. This CDR3 spans 20 amino acids. The CDR3 bases are TGTGCAAGTCGCGGAACCGGGACCAATTACTCAGGTCCGCAAAACAATGAGCAGTTCTTC. Amino acids: CASRGTGTNYSGPQNNEQFF.

Concerning this clone itself: The junction and the germline gene differ at one end; a read error may be behind it. This sequence joins TRBV9 and TRBJ2-1; 9 positions agree with TRBD1. This CDR3 comprises 15 residues. Germline V gene lookup returns CDR1 SGDLS and CDR2 YYNGEE. The CDR3 protein is CASTVGDRAYNEQFF. CDR3 DNA: TGTGCCAGCACCGTAGGGGACAGGGCCTACAATGAGCAGTTCTTC.

To note about this clone: The same CDR3 is also encoded by other DNA sequences in this sample. The J gene is TRBJ1-1, the V gene TRBV6-5; D gene ambiguous. V shed 0 bases and J shed 4 bases, with 6 bases lying between them. The CDR3 has 13 amino acids. Germline CDR1 is MNHEY and CDR2 is SVGAGI. The CDR3 sequence is CASSYSGTTEAFF. CDR3 sequence (DNA): TGTGCCAGCAGTTACTCCGGTACCACTGAAGCTTTCTTT.

This clone appeared a single time. The CDR3 sequence: CASAPRGFLEQFF. DNA for the CDR3: TGTGCCAGCGCCCCCCGAGGCTTCTTGGAGCAGTTCTTC. The J gene is TRBJ2-1, the V gene TRBV6-1, with D unresolved. V lost 8 bases, J lost 10 bases, and 18 bases lay in between. CDR3 size: 13 residues. The germline CDR1 and CDR2 sequences are MNHNS and SASEGT.

Worth noting for this clone: Distinct nucleotide sequences in the sample also encode this CDR3. The chain joins TRBV19 to TRBJ1-1; D not resolved. CDR3 length: 13 amino acids. From germline, CDR1 is LNHDA and CDR2 SQIVND (reference sequence). V gave up 1 base and J gave up 1 base, with 4 bases separating them. The CDR3 nucleotides are TGTGCCAGTAGTATAGGTAGGAACACTGAAGCTTTCTTT. Encoded protein: CASSIGRNTEAFF. Based on the CDR3 plus reference TRBV19 and TRBJ1-1, the full variable domain is DGGITQSPKYLFRKEGQNVTLSCEQNLNHDAMYWYRQDPGQGLRLIYYSQIVNDFQKGDIAEGYSVSREKKESFPLTVTSAQKNPTAFYLCASSIGRNTEAFFGQGTRLTVV.

This clone was seen once. The rearrangement links TRBV7-9 to TRBJ2-3, with TRBD1 identical over 10 bases. The CDR3 totals 16 residues. With 5 bases clipped from V and 4 bases from J, the junction kept 9 bases outside the gene matches. Looked up from germline, CDR1 is SEHNR and CDR2 is FQNEAQ (reference sequence). Here the CDR3 DNA reads TGTGCCAGCAGCCCGAGAGTAGACAGGGGGCCAGATACGCAGTATTTT. Protein sequence: CASSPRVDRGPDTQYF.

V gene TRBV11-2 combines with J gene TRBJ2-7, with a weak D call TRBD2 (5 bases). The V gene's germline CDR1 is SGHAT and CDR2 FQNNGV. The CDR3 contains 15 residues. Between the trimmed V and J ends, which lost 2 bases and 2 bases, there was a span of 13 bases. The CDR3 region has the DNA TGTGCCAGCAGCTTACTCGGCGGGCCTGCCTACGAGCAGTACTTC. Its translation is CASSLLGGPAYEQYF. The variable domain in full, with the rest retrieved from reference TRBV11-2 and TRBJ2-7, is EAGVAQSPRYKIIEKRQSVAFWCNPISGHATLYWYQQILGQGPKLLIQFQNNGVVDDSQLPKDRFSAERLKGVDSTLKIQPAKLEDSAVYLCASSLLGGPAYEQYFGPGTRLTVT.

The J gene is TRBJ2-2, the V gene TRBV13; TRBD2 is a possible D gene (5 bases). This CDR3 has 16 amino acids. Germline V gives CDR1 PRHDT, CDR2 FYEKMQ (reference sequence). V was trimmed by 1 base and J by 1 base, leaving 10 bases between them. CDR3 bases: TGTGCCAGCAGCTTAGAGGGCGGGCGGAACACCGGGGAGCTGTTTTTT. Translation: CASSLEGGRNTGELFF.